These 2 T cell receptor beta chains share one sample of origin, sequenced in a study of blood T cells in healthy people across ages. PCR was performed a second time for roughly 7 to 12 cycles using a sample-barcoded 5' primer and a J-beta primer mix. TCRdb called the 5' RACE reads again in MiXCR, with one record for every CDR3 protein. The sample has 1.5 million to 1.9 million distinct CDR3 sequences, approximately 43% seen once. Sequencing was done on a sample of blood. The receptors here all came from a woman between 18 and 29 years old in good health.

This clonotype appeared a few times. The CDR3, as DNA: TGTGCCAGCAGTTCGGACACAGGGAGCTCCTACAATGAGCAGTACTTC. Translation: CASSSDTGSSYNEQYF. V and J are TRBV7-9 and TRBJ2-1, with D possibly matching TRBD1 (6 bases). Matching the DNA end better, TRBJ2-7 makes the J call doubtful. The CDR3 length is 16 residues. In germline, CDR1 is SEHNR, CDR2 FQNEAQ (reference sequence).

The gene calls are TRBV29-1 and TRBJ2-6; D call uncertain. The CDR3 has 13 residues. CDR1 and CDR2 from the germline V gene are SQVTM and ANQGSEA. The ends were cut back, 3 bases at V and 4 bases at J, with 7 bases in the middle. The CDR3 loop reads CSVDPLGANVLTF. CDR3 coding DNA: TGCAGCGTTGACCCCCTGGGGGCCAACGTCCTGACTTTC.